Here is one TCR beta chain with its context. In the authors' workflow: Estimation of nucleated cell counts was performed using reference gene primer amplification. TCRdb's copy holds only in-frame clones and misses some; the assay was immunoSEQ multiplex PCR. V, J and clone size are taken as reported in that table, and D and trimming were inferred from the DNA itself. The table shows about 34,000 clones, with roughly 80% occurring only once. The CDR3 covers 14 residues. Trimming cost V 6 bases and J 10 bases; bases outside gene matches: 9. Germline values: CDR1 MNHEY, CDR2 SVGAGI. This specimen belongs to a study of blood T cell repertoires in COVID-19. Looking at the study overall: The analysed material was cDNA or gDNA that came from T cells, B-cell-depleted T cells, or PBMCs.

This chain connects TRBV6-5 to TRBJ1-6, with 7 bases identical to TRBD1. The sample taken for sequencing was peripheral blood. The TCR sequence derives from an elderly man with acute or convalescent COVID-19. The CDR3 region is CASRNDRVKSPLHF. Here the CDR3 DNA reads TGTGCCAGCAGGAATGACAGGGTCAAGTCACCCCTCCACTTT.